This entry lists 10 T cell receptor beta chains sequenced from one sample in a study of blood T cell repertoires in COVID-19 (dated by TCRdb to the early 2020s). The library came from the immunoSEQ multiplex PCR assay. Drawn from immuneACCESS, this table holds only the in-frame rearrangements with V and J called that TCRdb kept. Clones are partly lost; checked studies trace under half to an unresolved V gene and leave the rest unexplained. Here the sample has 88,000 or so clones; 65% to 90% occur a single time. The leading ten clones occupy 3.5% to 4.5% of the sample. Source material: peripheral blood. The receptors derive from a man aged 60 to 69 with acute or convalescent COVID-19.

The chain employs TRBV10-3 and TRBJ2-1; 13 bases align to TRBD2. The CDR3 runs to 15 residues. Germline V gene lookup returns CDR1 ENHRY and CDR2 SYGVKD. Trimming removed 6 bases from V and 5 bases from J; junction bases left unmatched: 4. The CDR3: CAISAGTSGNNEQFF. CDR3 DNA: TGTGCCATCAGCGCCGGGACTAGCGGGAACAATGAGCAGTTCTTC.

Here the CDR3 DNA reads TGTGCCAGCACCGTCTACGGGACAGGGAACACTGAAGCTTTCTTT. Its translation: CASTVYGTGNTEAFF. The rearrangement links TRBV9 to TRBJ1-1; TRBD1 agrees at 8 bases. The CDR3 has 15 amino acids. Germline assignment: CDR1 SGDLS and CDR2 YYNGEE. V was pared by 6 bases and J by 1 base, with 8 bases of the junction left unmatched.

This chain connects TRBV3-1 (or the pseudogene TRBV3-2) to TRBJ2-7; 9 bases are a match to TRBD1. The CDR3 length is 15 residues. Germline CDR1 reads LGHDT; CDR2 reads YNNKEL (reference sequence). The trim removed 2 bases at V and 4 bases at J, leaving 6 bases unmatched. The CDR3 nucleotides are TGTGCCAGCAGCCAAACGGGACAGGGTCATTACGAGCAGTACTTC. The encoded protein is CASSQTGQGHYEQYF.

This sequence joins TRBV6-5 and TRBJ2-5; D gene ambiguous. CDR3 length: 14 residues. The ends were cut back, 6 bases at V and 2 bases at J, with 13 bases in the middle. Germline V gene sequence: CDR1 MNHEY, CDR2 SVGAGI. CDR3 sequence (DNA): TGTGCCAGCAGGCGACTCAGTCGACAAGAGACCCAGTACTTC. It specifies CASRRLSRQETQYF.

This CDR3 reads CASSLWTAMNTEAFF. DNA of the CDR3: TGTGCCAGCAGCTTGTGGACAGCCATGAACACTGAAGCTTTCTTT. The V and J genes are TRBV5-5 and TRBJ1-1; maybe TRBD1 (6 bases). The CDR3 loop spans 15 amino acids. Germline CDR1 is SGHKS and CDR2 is YYEKEE (reference sequence). The germline V and J ends were trimmed by 1 base and 0 bases, with 10 bases remaining between them.

The chain carries TRBV3-1 (or the pseudogene TRBV3-2) and TRBJ2-7, with D possibly matching TRBD2 (5 bases). The CDR3 totals 15 residues. CDR1 and CDR2 from the germline V gene are LGHDT and YNNKEL (reference sequence). Trimming left V 2 bases short and J 2 bases short, with 13 bases between. The CDR3 protein is CASSQLGGEPYEQYF. As DNA, the CDR3 is TGTGCCAGCAGCCAACTTGGTGGGGAGCCCTACGAGCAGTACTTC.

The rearrangement joins TRBV24-1 to TRBJ2-1; a possible D gene is TRBD1 (6 bases). Trimming stripped 9 bases from V and 5 bases from J, with 13 bases between. Germline lookup yields CDR1 KGHDR and CDR2 SFDVKD. CDR3 length: 13 amino acids. The CDR3 sequence is CATRLGQNNEQFF. For the CDR3, the DNA is TGTGCCACCCGGCTAGGACAGAACAATGAGCAGTTCTTC.

This chain joins TRBV2 and TRBJ2-5; 7 bases fit TRBD1. The CDR3 is 15 amino acids. Germline loops: CDR1 SNHLY, CDR2 FYNNEI. V was clipped by 7 bases and J by 4 bases; unmatched bases: 12. The CDR3 DNA is TGTGCCAGCATCCGGGGCAGGGGGTTAGGAGAGACCCAGTACTTC. It yields the protein CASIRGRGLGETQYF.

Concerning this clone: This may arise from a read error, as a much more abundant clone is one base away. The V call is TRBV5-6, the J call TRBJ1-2, with 9 nucleotides matching TRBD1. The CDR3 length is 14 residues. The germline V gene encodes CDR1 SGHDT and CDR2 YYEEEE. With 0 bases clipped from V and 3 bases from J, the junction kept 0 bases outside the gene matches. CDR3 in amino acids: CASSLDRGHYGYTF. The CDR3 nucleotides are TGTGCCAGCAGCTTGGACAGGGGGCACTATGGCTACACCTTC.

This clone is a singleton in its sample. The chain combines TRBV7-9 with TRBJ2-7; D gene uncertain. The CDR3 contains 14 residues. Germline V gene sequence: CDR1 SEHNR, CDR2 FQNEAQ (reference sequence). V was trimmed by 3 bases and J by 7 bases, leaving 16 bases between them. Here the CDR3 reads CASSLINWSSEQYF. CDR3 in DNA: TGTGCCAGCAGCTTGATTAACTGGAGTTCGGAGCAGTACTTC.